A single T cell receptor beta chain is shown here with its context. Trimming shortened V by 3 bases and J by 4 bases, and 13 bases separated the two germline ends. Germline values: CDR1 MRHNA, CDR2 SNTAGT. The CDR3 contains 14 residues. The sample is drawn from a study of blood T cell repertoires in COVID-19. Study processing details: Nucleated cell counts were estimated from reference gene primer amplification. Some clones are missing from TCRdb's copy, which holds only in-frame ones; the method was immunoSEQ multiplex PCR. The DNA gave D and trimming, while V, J and clone size come from that table. The sample consists of a few hundred thousand clones, more than 90% of them appearing once.

V and J are TRBV6-4 and TRBJ2-7; D possibly corresponds to TRBD1 (7 bases). The sequence derives from a woman between 25 and 40 years old who had recovered from COVID-19. The material sequenced was PBMCs or T cells enriched from blood (not recorded which). CDR3 in amino acids: CASSEGGRGYEQYF. The DNA of the CDR3 is TGTGCCAGCAGTGAGGGGGGCAGGGGGTACGAGCAGTACTTC.